Shown below are 25 T cell receptor beta chains from a single sample sequenced in a study of blood T cell repertoires in COVID-19. Sequencing was performed with immunoSEQ multiplex PCR; in TCRdb, only in-frame clones are kept and a portion is missing. The table records about 99,000 clones, approximately 88% of them present only once. The sample consisted of peripheral blood. The receptors were sampled from a human donor in a cohort sampled during active COVID-19.

This chain connects TRBV7-2 to TRBJ1-6; 7 positions match TRBD1. Germline values: CDR1 SGHTA, CDR2 FQGNSA. The CDR3 is made up of 15 amino acids. The J segment lost 10 bases and the V segment lost 0 bases, leaving 6 bases of the junction unmatched. CDR3 sequence (DNA): TGTGCCAGCAGCTTAGCGACAGGGAAAAACTCACCCCTCCACTTT. Its protein is CASSLATGKNSPLHF.

This clone was seen once. The V call is TRBV7-2, the J call TRBJ1-2; D remains unclear. Trimming shortened V by 2 bases and J by 3 bases, and 10 bases separated the two germline ends. Germline lookup yields CDR1 SGHTA and CDR2 FQGNSA. The CDR3 runs 14 residues. DNA of the CDR3: TGTGCCAGCAGCTTAACCCCGGGTTACTATGGCTACACCTTC. Translated, it gives CASSLTPGYYGYTF.

The chain has TRBV5-8 and TRBJ1-2; D is possibly TRBD1 (5 bases). Germline CDR1 and CDR2: SGHTS and YDEGEE. V lost 6 bases and J 4 bases, leaving 16 bases between the germline ends. The CDR3 is 14 residues long. This chain's CDR3 is CASNRGVRGYGYTF. CDR3 sequence (DNA): TGTGCCAGCAACCGGGGGGTCCGGGGCTATGGCTACACCTTC.

The genes are TRBV7-2 and TRBJ1-2, with TRBD1 matching 12 bases. The CDR3 is 15 amino acids. The ends lost 4 bases at V and 6 bases at J; junction bases unmatched: 6. Germline V gene data show CDR1 as SGHTA and CDR2 as FQGNSA. The CDR3 DNA sequence: TGTGCCAGCAGCTCCCGGGACAGGGGGCGGGATGGCTACACCTTC. It is translated as CASSSRDRGRDGYTF.

Concerning this clone itself: Other DNA sequences in this specimen translate into the identical CDR3. V and J are TRBV3-1 (or the pseudogene TRBV3-2) and TRBJ1-4; TRBD1 agrees at 8 bases. With V trimmed by 0 bases and J by 7 bases, 4 bases remained unmatched. Germline V CDR1 and CDR2: LGHDT, YNNKEL (reference sequence). This CDR3 region has 15 residues. The CDR3 loop is CASSQDQGAGEKLFF. For the CDR3, the DNA is TGTGCCAGCAGCCAAGACCAGGGGGCTGGTGAAAAACTGTTTTTT.

The gene calls are TRBV5-1 and TRBJ1-2; unclear D gene. Germline V gives CDR1 SGHRS, CDR2 YFSETQ. Trimming left V 1 base short and J 4 bases short, with 8 bases between. The CDR3 runs to 13 residues. CDR3 nucleotide sequence: TGCGCCAGCAGCTTGTCGCAGGTCTATGGCTACACCTTC. This translates into CASSLSQVYGYTF.

The CDR3 loop is CASSADRNQPQHF. The CDR3 nucleotides read TGTGCCAGCAGTGCGGACAGGAACCAGCCCCAGCATTTT. The chain combines TRBV2 with TRBJ1-5; 7 bases align to TRBD1. With V trimmed by 4 bases and J by 7 bases, 4 bases remained unmatched. Germline V gives CDR1 SNHLY, CDR2 FYNNEI. The CDR3 extends over 13 amino acids.

The chain carries TRBV27 and TRBJ1-5; TRBD1 might be the D (6 bases). CDR1 and CDR2 from the germline V gene are MNHEY and SMNVEV (reference sequence). This CDR3 has 14 residues. The V gene lost 3 bases and the J gene lost 4 bases, with 10 bases spanning the gap. CDR3 protein: CASSFRQANQPQHF. For the CDR3, the DNA is TGTGCCAGCAGTTTCCGACAGGCTAATCAGCCCCAGCATTTT.

CDR3: CATSPRTGSTGELFF. In DNA, the CDR3 is TGTGCCACCAGCCCAAGGACAGGGAGCACCGGGGAGCTGTTTTTT. The chain couples TRBV15 to TRBJ2-2, with 8 bases aligning to TRBD1. V trimming: 5 bases; J trimming: 4 bases; junction bases outside the gene matches: 6. This CDR3 has 15 residues. Germline V gives CDR1 LNHNV, CDR2 YYDKDF (reference sequence).

This rearrangement joins TRBV6-5 to TRBJ1-1; D might be TRBD1 (5 bases). V was pared by 8 bases and J by 7 bases, with 17 bases between. CDR1 is MNHEY, CDR2 SVGAGI, per germline. The length of the CDR3 is 13 residues. The chain's CDR3 is CASHVHTGGEAFF. The CDR3 coding sequence is TGTGCCAGCCACGTCCATACCGGGGGTGAAGCTTTCTTT.

The gene calls are TRBV4-3 and TRBJ2-5, with 8 bases lining up with TRBD1. Germline-derived CDR1 and CDR2 are LGHNA and YSLEER. Trimming at V came to 1 base and at J to 1 base, leaving 8 bases not matched to a gene. The CDR3 covers 17 residues. The CDR3 coding sequence is TGCGCCAGCAGCCAAGTTTTGGGACAGGTCACCCAAGAGACCCAGTACTTC. It specifies CASSQVLGQVTQETQYF.

V is TRBV5-5 and J is TRBJ2-1, with 12 nucleotides matching TRBD2. The CDR3 extends over 17 amino acids. Germline values: CDR1 SGHKS, CDR2 YYEKEE (reference sequence). V shed 1 base, J shed 7 bases, and the junction held 9 bases outside the gene matches. The CDR3 protein is CASSLRVASGGENEQFF. In DNA form, the CDR3 reads TGTGCCAGCAGCTTGAGAGTGGCTAGCGGGGGGGAGAATGAGCAGTTCTTC.

This rearrangement joins TRBV7-2 to TRBJ2-5; maybe TRBD2 (5 bases). Germline CDR1 reads SGHTA; CDR2 reads FQGNSA. Trimming took 4 bases from V and 6 from J, leaving 12 bases between them. CDR3 size: 13 residues. CDR3 in amino acids: CASSSSPQQTQYF. The CDR3 nucleotides read TGTGCCAGCAGCTCTAGCCCTCAGCAGACCCAGTACTTC.

The chain links TRBV7-2 to TRBJ1-5; D is perhaps TRBD1 (5 bases). Trimming shortened V by 1 base and J by 6 bases, and 13 bases separated the two germline ends. This CDR3 is 15 amino acids long. The V gene's germline CDR1 is SGHTA and CDR2 FQGNSA. CDR3 region: CASSLDSGSGQPQHF. CDR3 bases: TGTGCCAGCAGCTTAGATTCAGGGTCAGGTCAGCCCCAGCATTTT.

The genes are TRBV11-2 and TRBJ1-5; possible D gene TRBD1, 5 bases. CDR1 and CDR2 from the germline V gene are SGHAT and FQNNGV. The CDR3 runs 15 residues. Trimming removed 1 base from V and 6 bases from J, with 13 bases in between. The CDR3 region is CASSLGLPGSQPQHF. The CDR3 region has the DNA TGTGCCAGCAGCTTAGGGCTTCCAGGGTCTCAGCCCCAGCATTTT.

CDR3: CASSQNRAKNIQYF. In DNA, the CDR3 is TGTGCCAGCAGCCAAAACCGGGCCAAAAACATTCAGTACTTC. The chain recombines TRBV3-1 (or the pseudogene TRBV3-2) with TRBJ2-4; no reliable D call. CDR1 is LGHDT and CDR2 is YNNKEL in the germline V gene (reference sequence). Between the trimmed V and J ends, which lost 2 bases and 1 base, there was a span of 6 bases. The CDR3 length is 14 residues.

The chain is built from TRBV3-1 (or the pseudogene TRBV3-2) and TRBJ2-1, with D possibly matching TRBD1 (5 bases). The CDR3 length is 15 residues. Per germline, CDR1 LGHDT and CDR2 YNNKEL (reference sequence). The ends were cut back, 0 bases at V and 6 bases at J, with 12 bases in the middle. The CDR3 DNA follows: TGTGCCAGCAGCCAAGATCGGGCAGGGTTCAATGAGCAGTTCTTC. It yields the protein CASSQDRAGFNEQFF.

The chain joins TRBV7-6 to TRBJ1-1, with 10 positions matching TRBD1. Trimming cost V 4 bases and J 5 bases; bases outside gene matches: 4. The CDR3 contains 14 residues. CDR1 is SGHVS and CDR2 is FNYEAQ in the germline V gene. The CDR3 sequence: CASSSRQGATEAFF. In DNA form, the CDR3 reads TGTGCCAGCAGCTCGAGACAGGGGGCTACTGAAGCTTTCTTT.

This rearrangement joins TRBV7-2 to TRBJ2-5; a possible D gene is TRBD2 (5 bases). Deletions cut 5 bases from V and 1 base from J, with 17 bases between. CDR3 size: 16 residues. Looked up from germline, CDR1 is SGHTA and CDR2 is FQGNSA. The CDR3 protein is CASSPGLRYTQETQYF. The DNA for the CDR3 is TGTGCCAGCAGCCCAGGACTCCGATACACCCAAGAGACCCAGTACTTC.

This sequence joins TRBV9 and TRBJ2-1, with D maybe TRBD1 (5 bases). Trimming cost V 0 bases and J 0 bases, with 7 bases left between them. Germline CDR1 is SGDLS and CDR2 is YYNGEE. CDR3 size: 15 residues. CDR3 sequence: CASSVEGNSYNEQFF. CDR3 bases: TGTGCCAGCAGCGTAGAGGGGAACTCCTACAATGAGCAGTTCTTC.

The V call is TRBV4-1, the J call TRBJ2-1, with 7 bases lining up with TRBD2. The CDR3 is 12 amino acids. CDR1 MGHRA and CDR2 YSYEKL come from the germline V gene. V shed 8 bases, J shed 7 bases, and the junction held 5 bases outside the gene matches. This CDR3 reads CASASGGNEQFF. CDR3 nucleotide sequence: TGCGCCAGCGCCTCCGGGGGGAATGAGCAGTTCTTC.

The genes are TRBV19 and TRBJ1-2; D call uncertain. Trimming removed 6 bases from V and 5 bases from J, with 22 bases in between. CDR1 and CDR2 (germline): LNHDA, SQIVND (reference sequence). The CDR3 is 16 amino acids. In DNA, the CDR3 is TGTGCCAGTAGCCTATACCCTTCGGGTCGAGGGTATGGCTACACCTTC. Translated: CASSLYPSGRGYGYTF.

V and J are TRBV10-3 and TRBJ2-2, with TRBD1 matching 12 bases. The V segment lost 10 bases and the J segment 8 bases; nucleotides outside the gene matches: 14. CDR3 size: 16 residues. CDR1 and CDR2 (germline): ENHRY, SYGVKD. The CDR3 here is CATANTGTGGIGELFF. In DNA, the CDR3 is TGTGCCACCGCGAACACCGGGACAGGGGGCATTGGGGAGCTGTTTTTT.

This chain joins TRBV7-9 and TRBJ1-5; D is perhaps TRBD1 (6 bases). The germline V gene has CDR1 SEHNR and CDR2 FQNEAQ (reference sequence). Deletions cut 4 bases from V and 5 bases from J, with 18 bases between. CDR3 length equals 16 residues. DNA for the CDR3: TGTGCCAGCAGCTCCTCGACAGGCTCAATGGATCAGCCCCAGCATTTT. As protein: CASSSSTGSMDQPQHF. The full variable domain, rest sourced from reference TRBV7-9 and TRBJ1-5, is DTGVSQNPRHKITKRGQNVTFRCDPISEHNRLYWYRQTLGQGPEFLTYFQNEAQLEKSRLLSDRFSAERPKGSFSTLEIQRTEQGDSAMYLCASSSSTGSMDQPQHFGDGTRLSIL.

In the case of this clone: The same CDR3 also results from other DNA sequences found in this sample. The chain combines TRBV3-1 (or the pseudogene TRBV3-2) with TRBJ2-7; D remains unclear. V lost 2 bases, J lost 1 base, and 3 bases lay in between. The CDR3 is 12 residues long. Germline V gene lookup returns CDR1 LGHDT and CDR2 YNNKEL (reference sequence). CDR3 region: CASSQLSYEQYF. Written as DNA, the CDR3 is TGTGCCAGCAGCCAACTTTCCTACGAGCAGTACTTC.